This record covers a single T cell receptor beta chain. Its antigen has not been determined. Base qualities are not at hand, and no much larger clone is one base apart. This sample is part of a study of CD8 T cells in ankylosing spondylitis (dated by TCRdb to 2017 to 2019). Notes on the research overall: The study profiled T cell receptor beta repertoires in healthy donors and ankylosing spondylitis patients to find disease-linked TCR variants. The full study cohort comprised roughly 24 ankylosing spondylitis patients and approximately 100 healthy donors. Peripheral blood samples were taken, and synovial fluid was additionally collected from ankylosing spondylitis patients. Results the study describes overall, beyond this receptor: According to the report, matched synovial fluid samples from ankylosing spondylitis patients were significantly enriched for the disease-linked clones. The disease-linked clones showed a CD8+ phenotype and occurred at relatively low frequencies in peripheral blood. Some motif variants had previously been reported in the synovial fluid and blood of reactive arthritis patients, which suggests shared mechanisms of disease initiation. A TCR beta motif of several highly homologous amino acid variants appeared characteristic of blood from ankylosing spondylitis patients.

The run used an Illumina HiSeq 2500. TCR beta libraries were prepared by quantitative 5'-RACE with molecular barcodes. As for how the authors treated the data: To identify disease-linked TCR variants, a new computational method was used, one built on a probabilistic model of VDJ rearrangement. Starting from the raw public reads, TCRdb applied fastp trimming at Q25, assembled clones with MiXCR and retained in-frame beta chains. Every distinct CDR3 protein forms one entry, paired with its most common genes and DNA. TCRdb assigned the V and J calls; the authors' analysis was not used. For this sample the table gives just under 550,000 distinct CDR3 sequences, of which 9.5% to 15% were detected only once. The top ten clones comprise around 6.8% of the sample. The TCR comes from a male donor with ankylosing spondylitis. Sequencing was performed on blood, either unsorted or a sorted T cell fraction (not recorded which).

In nucleotide form, the sequence is TGCAGTGCTGACCCGGGAGGGGCCCTAGGTGGAGATACGCAGTATTTT. Translation gives CSADPGGALGGDTQYF. The chain links TRBV20-1 with TRBJ2-3, with 8 central nucleotides matching TRBD2. Taken from cysteine to phenylalanine, the CDR3 has 16 residues. Only the CDR3 portion is preserved as DNA: 48 bases, with reading frame beginning at the first base. CDR1 DFQATT and CDR2 SNEGSKA were looked up in the germline V gene (reference sequence). Trimming takes 5 bases off V and 5 bases off J; junction bases not matched to a gene: 15.